A selection of T cell receptor beta chains follows, all from one sample in a study of molecular identifiers for immune sequencing clone quantification. TCRdb redid the calling of the PCR reads with MiXCR, one entry per CDR3 protein. The sample records a few hundred thousand distinct CDR3 sequences, 24% being singletons. The sequencing sample was made of naive CD8+ T cells from blood, with Jurkat cell RNA spiked in. These receptors came from a human donor in good health. Some libraries in this study had Jurkat cell RNA spiked in. Both conserved end residues are part of each CDR3. Fields, in order: J gene, V gene, clone size, D gene, CDR3 DNA, CDR3 protein. A D gene is named only where the DNA matches it firmly. Rows give clone size only sometimes, using once, few, many, or a class for an expanded clone.

>TRBJ2-1|TRBV4-1|few|-
TGCGCCAGCAGACACAGGGTGTCGTACAATGAGCAGTTCTTC
CASRHRVSYNEQFF
>TRBJ1-2|TRBV13|many|-
TGTGCCAGCAGCTTAGGTATCCCCGACGTGATGAACTATGGCTACACCTTC
CASSLGIPDVMNYGYTF
>TRBJ2-3|TRBV7-2|-|TRBD2
TGTGCCAGCAGCTTAATGACTGCGGGGGCAGATACGCAGTATTTT
CASSLMTAGADTQYF
>TRBJ2-2|TRBV24-1|-|-
TGTGCCACCAGTAATCGACGGGACCGCCCCGGGGAGCTGTTTTTT
CATSNRRDRPGELFF
>TRBJ2-5|TRBV10-3|-|-
TGTGCCATCAGTGAGAGGCAGCACCAAGAGACCCAGTACTTC
CAISERQHQETQYF
>TRBJ2-7|TRBV4-2|few|-
TGTGCCAGCAGCCAAGTACCAGGGTTCAGCGAGCAGTACTTC
CASSQVPGFSEQYF
>TRBJ1-5|TRBV4-3|-|-
TGCGCCAACAGCCAAGATCTGTCTAGCAATCAGCCCCAGCATTTT
CANSQDLSSNQPQHF
>TRBJ1-1|TRBV19|-|-
TGTGCCAGTAGTGATGTGAACACTGAAGCTTTCTTT
CASSDVNTEAFF
>TRBJ2-3|TRBV29-1|many|-
TGCAGCGTTGAAGAGGCAGGGAAGATCACAGATACGCAGTATTTT
CSVEEAGKITDTQYF
>TRBJ2-3|TRBV12-3/TRBV12-4|few|-
TGTGCCAGCAGTTTAGAGTCCCGGAGAGATACGCAGTATTTT
CASSLESRRDTQYF
>TRBJ1-1|TRBV29-1|many|-
TGCAGCGTTGATGGAGGAACGGGTGCTTTCTTT
CSVDGGTGAFF
>TRBJ2-6|TRBV29-1|many|-
TGCAGCGTTGTTCATTATCAGAGATCTGGGGCCAACGTCCTGACTTTC
CSVVHYQRSGANVLTF
>TRBJ1-1|TRBV4-3|-|-
TGCGCCAGCAGCTTAGGAGAGGAGACCCCTGCCGCTTTCTTT
CASSLGEETPAAFF
>TRBJ2-3|TRBV20-1|few|-
TGCAGTGCTAGAGAGCGCAGGGATGAGGATACGCAGTATTTT
CSARERRDEDTQYF
>TRBJ2-3|TRBV20-1|many|-
TGCAGCGCGGACGGGGGGCGTTCAGATACGCAGTATTTT
CSADGGRSDTQYF
>TRBJ2-1|TRBV12-3/TRBV12-4|-|TRBD2
TGTGCCAGCAGTACACTAGCGACCAATGAGCAGTCCTTC
CASSTLATNEQSF
>TRBJ2-1|TRBV11-2|-|-
TGTGCCAGCAGCTCCCCCGAGGATGCCGACAATGAGCAGTTCTTC
CASSSPEDADNEQFF
>TRBJ2-7|TRBV13|few|-
TGTGCCAGCAGCCGGGGGCCAGGGGTTGCCTACGAGCAGTACTTC
CASSRGPGVAYEQYF
>TRBJ2-7|TRBV5-1|many|-
TGCGCCAGCTGCGAGACGGATCAAACCTACGAGCAGTACTTC
CASCETDQTYEQYF
>TRBJ2-7|TRBV6-4|few|-
TGTGCCAGCAGCCACATTGCCTACGAGCAGTACTTC
CASSHIAYEQYF
>TRBJ2-7|TRBV3-1|-|TRBD1
TGTGCCAGCAGCCAGGGGACAGGGGGTTACGAGCAGAACTTC
CASSQGTGGYEQNF
>TRBJ2-5|TRBV6-5|many|-
TGTGCCAGCAGTTACACGACAGGTGTCCAAGAGACCCAGTACTTC
CASSYTTGVQETQYF
>TRBJ2-2|TRBV7-6|few|TRBD1
TGTGCCAGCAGCGACAGGGGAGTGGAGCTGTTTTTT
CASSDRGVELFF
>TRBJ1-1|TRBV13|once|TRBD1
TGTGCCAGCCGCACCTGCCAGGGGGCCACTGAAGCTTTCTTT
CASRTCQGATEAFF
>TRBJ2-3|TRBV12-3/TRBV12-4|-|TRBD2
TGTGCCAGCAGTTCGCCGACTAGCGGGTTCTCAGCTAGCACAGATACGCAGTATTTT
CASSSPTSGFSASTDTQYF
>TRBJ1-1|TRBV4-1|few|-
TGCGCCAGCAGCCAAGACGCCTTACTGGGCACTGAAGCTTTCTTT
CASSQDALLGTEAFF
>TRBJ2-7|TRBV20-1|-|-
TGCAGTGCTATCGGACGGGAATTCTACGAGCAGTACTTC
CSAIGREFYEQYF
>TRBJ1-5|TRBV19|many|-
TGTGCCAGTAGTGCCGGGACCCATCAGCCCCAGCATTTT
CASSAGTHQPQHF
>TRBJ1-5|TRBV10-2|few|TRBD1
TGCGCCAGCAGGGGGACAGGGGGTCATCAGCCCCAGCATTTT
CASRGTGGHQPQHF
>TRBJ2-1|TRBV27|-|TRBD2
TGTGCCAGCAGTTTATATGGGGGGGATGAGCAGTTCTTC
CASSLYGGDEQFF
>TRBJ2-7|TRBV4-1|many|TRBD1
TGCGCCAGCAGCGAGACAGGGCACTACGAGCAGTACTTC
CASSETGHYEQYF
>TRBJ2-7|TRBV25-1|many|TRBD1
TGTGCCAGCAGGGGCTGGGACAGGGGCTACGAGCAGTACTTC
CASRGWDRGYEQYF
>TRBJ1-3|TRBV7-9|-|-
TGTGCCAGCAGCTTAACGGCCGCGAGCTCTGGAAACACCATATATTTT
CASSLTAASSGNTIYF
>TRBJ1-1|TRBV29-1|-|TRBD1
TGCGGCGTGGGAAAGGGACAGACGAACACTGAAGCTTTCTTT
CGVGKGQTNTEAFF
>TRBJ2-3|TRBV4-3|-|-
TGCGCCAGCAGCCATTTCCAGGGAGCAGATACGCAGTATTTT
CASSHFQGADTQYF
>TRBJ2-7|TRBV7-9|few|TRBD2
TGTGCCAGCAGCCCTCTGACTAGCGGGGGTGAAATTGCCTACGAGCAGTACTTC
CASSPLTSGGEIAYEQYF
>TRBJ2-4|TRBV12-3/TRBV12-4|-|TRBD2
TGTGCCAGCAGTACTAGCGGGGGGGCCGCCAAAAACATTCAGTACTTC
CASSTSGGAAKNIQYF
>TRBJ2-3|TRBV12-3/TRBV12-4|-|TRBD2
TGTGCCAGCTCCCTAGGTGGTAGCGGGGGGCTCGATACGCAGTATTTT
CASSLGGSGGLDTQYF
>TRBJ2-1|TRBV4-1|-|-
TGCGCCAGCAGCCAAGGACCAGGGATGAGCAATGAGCAGTTCTTC
CASSQGPGMSNEQFF
>TRBJ2-3|TRBV28|-|TRBD2
TGTGCCAGCAGCCTAGGACCTGGACTAGCGGCGCTAGGGGATACGCAGTATTTT
CASSLGPGLAALGDTQYF
>TRBJ2-1|TRBV19|few|TRBD2
TGTGCCAGTAGTATAGATGTGGCGGGGGGGTACAATGAGCAGTTCTTC
CASSIDVAGGYNEQFF
>TRBJ2-7|TRBV15|many|TRBD1
TGTGCCACCAGCAGAGTCGTTCTCGAGGACAGGGCTTCCGGGACCTACGAGCAGTACTTC
CATSRVVLEDRASGTYEQYF
>TRBJ2-4|TRBV20-1|-|TRBD2
TGCAGTGCTAGACCCCCCAGACTAGCGGGAGTAGAGGTGGCCAAAAACATTCAGTACTTC
CSARPPRLAGVEVAKNIQYF
>TRBJ2-1|TRBV29-1|-|-
TGCAGCGTGGGCAGCTGGGTGGGCACATACAATGAGCAGTTCTTC
CSVGSWVGTYNEQFF
>TRBJ2-6|TRBV7-2|many|TRBD1
TGTGCCAGCAGCTTATTTCCTGGACAGGGCATCTCTGGGGCCAACGTCCTGACTTTC
CASSLFPGQGISGANVLTF
>TRBJ1-4|TRBV7-2|-|-
TGTGCCAGCAGCTTAGCAGCAGGTCCTCAGGAAAAACTGTTTTTT
CASSLAAGPQEKLFF
>TRBJ2-2|TRBV9|-|-
TGTGTCAGCAGCGTAGTTCCGCAAGCGAACACCGGGGAGCTGTTTTTT
CVSSVVPQANTGELFF
>TRBJ2-7|TRBV5-6|many|-
TGTGCCAGCAGCTTGTGGCCTACTTACGAGCAGTACTTC
CASSLWPTYEQYF
>TRBJ2-5|TRBV4-3|-|-
TGCGCCAGCAGCCAAGGCTTTGACCGTTACCAAGAGACCCAGTACTTC
CASSQGFDRYQETQYF
>TRBJ2-7|TRBV7-9|many|-
TGTGCCAGCAGCCCCTTTGACGAGCAGTACTTC
CASSPFDEQYF
>TRBJ1-4|TRBV14|-|TRBD1
TGTGCCAGCAGCCTGGGGGACAGGTACGACGCAACTAATGAAAAACTGTTTTTT
CASSLGDRYDATNEKLFF
>TRBJ2-7|TRBV12-3/TRBV12-4|many|-
TGTGCCAGCAGTTTCGTGGGGGGATTCGAGCAGTACTTC
CASSFVGGFEQYF
>TRBJ2-5|TRBV5-4|many|TRBD1
TGTGCCAGCAGCCAAGGACAGGGGGCGCCGCAGACCCAGTACTTC
CASSQGQGAPQTQYF
>TRBJ1-1|TRBV5-1|many|-
TGCGCCAGCAGCTTGGAGTTCTCGGACAGTGAAGCTTTCTTT
CASSLEFSDSEAFF
>TRBJ1-1|TRBV10-3|-|TRBD1
TGTGCCATCAAACAGGGGGTCTACACTGAAGCTTTCTTT
CAIKQGVYTEAFF
>TRBJ2-7|TRBV6-2/TRBV6-3|-|-
TGTGCCAGCAGTTCTTGGTACGAGCAGTACTTC
CASSSWYEQYF